This paragraph covers one TCR beta chain sequence. Regarding treatment: oral pan-JAK inhibitor, 5-10 mg twice daily. This record belongs to a study of CD8+ T cells in alopecia areata. Study-wide background: The share of scalp area affected provided the severity score for treated patients.

CDR3 size: 17 residues. Per germline, CDR1 SGHKS and CDR2 YYEKEE (reference sequence). V dropped 5 bases and J dropped 4; count of bases not matched to a gene: 17. The authors extracted RNA and reverse transcribed it into cDNA as the sequencing template. Measured with immunoSEQ multiplex PCR; TCRdb has only the in-frame clones, and not every one. The table includes 85,000 to 110,000 clones, 85% to 90% detected once. This TCR was sampled from a human donor with alopecia areata. The chain joins TRBV5-5 to TRBJ1-2, with 7 bases identical to TRBD1. The sample in question was CD8+ T cells sorted from blood, obtained at roughly week 30, from a patient treated with tofacitinib. CDR3: CASSTGTDTLLGYGYTF. The CDR3 nucleotides are TGTGCCAGCAGTACCGGGACAGATACCCTCCTGGGCTATGGCTACACCTTC.